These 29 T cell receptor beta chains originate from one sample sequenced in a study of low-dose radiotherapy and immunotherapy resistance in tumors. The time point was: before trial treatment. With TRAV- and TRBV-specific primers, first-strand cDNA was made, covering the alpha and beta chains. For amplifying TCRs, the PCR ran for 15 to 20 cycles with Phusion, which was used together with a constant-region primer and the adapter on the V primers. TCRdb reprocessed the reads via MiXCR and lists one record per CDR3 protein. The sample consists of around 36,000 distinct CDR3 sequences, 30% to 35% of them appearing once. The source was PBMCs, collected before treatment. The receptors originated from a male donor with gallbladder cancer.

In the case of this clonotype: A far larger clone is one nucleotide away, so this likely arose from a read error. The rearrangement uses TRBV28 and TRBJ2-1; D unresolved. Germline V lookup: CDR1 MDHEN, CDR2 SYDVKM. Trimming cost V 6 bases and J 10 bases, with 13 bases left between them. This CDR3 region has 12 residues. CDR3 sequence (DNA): TGTGCCAGCAGAGGCACCTTCTACGAGCAGTTCTTC. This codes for CASRGTFYEQFF.

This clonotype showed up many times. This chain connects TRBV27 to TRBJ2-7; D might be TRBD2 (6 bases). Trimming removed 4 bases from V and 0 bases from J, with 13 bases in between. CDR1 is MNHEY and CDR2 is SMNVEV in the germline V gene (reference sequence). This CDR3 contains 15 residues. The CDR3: CASSSRGTSSYEQYF. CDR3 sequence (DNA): TGTGCCAGCAGTTCTCGCGGGACGAGCTCCTACGAGCAGTACTTC.

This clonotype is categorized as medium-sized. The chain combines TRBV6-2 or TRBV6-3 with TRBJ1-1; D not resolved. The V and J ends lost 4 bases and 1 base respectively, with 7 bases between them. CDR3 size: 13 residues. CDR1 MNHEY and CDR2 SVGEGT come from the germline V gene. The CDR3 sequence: CASSSWGNTEAFF. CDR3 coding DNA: TGTGCCAGCAGTTCATGGGGGAACACTGAAGCTTTCTTT.

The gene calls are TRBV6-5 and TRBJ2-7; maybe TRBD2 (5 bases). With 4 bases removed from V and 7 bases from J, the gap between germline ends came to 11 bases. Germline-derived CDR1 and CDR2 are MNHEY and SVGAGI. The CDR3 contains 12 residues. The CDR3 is CASSSTGGEQYF. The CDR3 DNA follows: TGTGCCAGCAGTTCGACCGGCGGGGAGCAGTACTTC.

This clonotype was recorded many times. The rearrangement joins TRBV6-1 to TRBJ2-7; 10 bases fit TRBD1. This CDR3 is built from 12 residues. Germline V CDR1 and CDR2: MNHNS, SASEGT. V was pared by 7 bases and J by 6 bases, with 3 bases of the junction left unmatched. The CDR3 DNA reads TGTGCCAGCACTGGGACAGGGGTCGAGCAGTACTTC. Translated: CASTGTGVEQYF.

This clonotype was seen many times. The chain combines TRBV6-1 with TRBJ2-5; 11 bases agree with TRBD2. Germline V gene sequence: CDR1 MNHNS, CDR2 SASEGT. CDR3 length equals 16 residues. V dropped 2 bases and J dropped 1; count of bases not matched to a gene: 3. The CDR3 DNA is TGTGCCAGCAGTGAAAACCTAGCGGGGGGCCAAGAGACCCAGTACTTC. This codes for CASSENLAGGQETQYF.

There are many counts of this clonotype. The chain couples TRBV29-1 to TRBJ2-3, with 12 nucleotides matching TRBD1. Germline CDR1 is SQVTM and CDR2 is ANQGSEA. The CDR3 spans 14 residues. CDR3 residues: CSGAGQGAGDTQYF. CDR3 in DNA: TGCAGTGGGGCGGGACAGGGGGCCGGAGATACGCAGTATTTT.

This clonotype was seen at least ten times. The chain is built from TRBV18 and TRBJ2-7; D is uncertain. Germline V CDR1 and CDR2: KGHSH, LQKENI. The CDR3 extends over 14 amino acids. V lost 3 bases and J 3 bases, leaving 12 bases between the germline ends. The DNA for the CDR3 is TGTGCCAGCTCACCGTCTGGAACGGGCTACGAGCAGTACTTC. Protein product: CASSPSGTGYEQYF.

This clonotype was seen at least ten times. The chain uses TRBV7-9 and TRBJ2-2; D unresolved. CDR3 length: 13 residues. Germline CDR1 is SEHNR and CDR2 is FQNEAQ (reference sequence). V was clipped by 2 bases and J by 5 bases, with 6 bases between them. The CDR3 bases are TGTGCCAGCAGCTTAAATCCAACCGGGGAGCTGTTTTTT. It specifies CASSLNPTGELFF.

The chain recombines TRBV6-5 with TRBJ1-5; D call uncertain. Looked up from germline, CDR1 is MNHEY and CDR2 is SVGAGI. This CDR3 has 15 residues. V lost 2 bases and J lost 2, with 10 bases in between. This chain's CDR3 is CASSYSSDGNQPQHF. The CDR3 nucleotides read TGTGCCAGCAGTTACAGTTCCGATGGCAATCAGCCCCAGCATTTT.

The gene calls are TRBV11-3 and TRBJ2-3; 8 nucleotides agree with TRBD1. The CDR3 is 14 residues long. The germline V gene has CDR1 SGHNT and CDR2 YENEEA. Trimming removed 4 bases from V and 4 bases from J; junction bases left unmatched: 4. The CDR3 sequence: CASSSRTGPDTQYF. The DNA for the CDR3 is TGTGCCAGCAGCTCCAGGACAGGGCCAGATACGCAGTATTTT.

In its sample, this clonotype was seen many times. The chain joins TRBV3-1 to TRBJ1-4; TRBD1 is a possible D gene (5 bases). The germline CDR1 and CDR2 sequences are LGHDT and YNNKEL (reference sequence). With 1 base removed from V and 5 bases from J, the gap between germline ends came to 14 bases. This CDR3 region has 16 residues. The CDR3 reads CASSQAPWGGNEKLFF. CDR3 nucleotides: TGTGCCAGCAGCCAAGCTCCTTGGGGCGGGAATGAAAAACTGTTTTTT. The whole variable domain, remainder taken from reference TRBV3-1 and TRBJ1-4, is DTAVSQTPKYLVTQMGNDKSIKCEQNLGHDTMYWYKQDSKKFLKIMFSYNNKELIINETVPNRFSPKSPDKAHLNLHINSLELGDSAVYFCASSQAPWGGNEKLFFGSGTQLSVL.

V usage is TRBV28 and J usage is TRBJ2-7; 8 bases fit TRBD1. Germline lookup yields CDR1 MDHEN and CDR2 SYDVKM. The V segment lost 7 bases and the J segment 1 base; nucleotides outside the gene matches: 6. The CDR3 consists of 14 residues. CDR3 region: CASTEGTGSYEQYF. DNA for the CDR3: TGTGCCAGCACAGAAGGGACAGGATCCTACGAGCAGTACTTC.

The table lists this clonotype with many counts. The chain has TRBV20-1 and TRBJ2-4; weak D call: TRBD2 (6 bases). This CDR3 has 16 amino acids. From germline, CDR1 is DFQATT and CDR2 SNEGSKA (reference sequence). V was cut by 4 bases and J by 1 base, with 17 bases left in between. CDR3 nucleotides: TGCAGTGCTATCTCAGGAGGGGCGGGGGCCAAAAACATTCAGTACTTC. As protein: CSAISGGAGAKNIQYF.

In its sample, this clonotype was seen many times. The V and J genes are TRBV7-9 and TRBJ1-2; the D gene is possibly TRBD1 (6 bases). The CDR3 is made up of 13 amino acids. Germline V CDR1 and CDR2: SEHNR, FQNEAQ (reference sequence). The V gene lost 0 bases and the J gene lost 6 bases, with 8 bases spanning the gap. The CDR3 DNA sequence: TGTGCCAGCAGCTTAGCACCAGGGGATGGCTACACCTTC. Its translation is CASSLAPGDGYTF.

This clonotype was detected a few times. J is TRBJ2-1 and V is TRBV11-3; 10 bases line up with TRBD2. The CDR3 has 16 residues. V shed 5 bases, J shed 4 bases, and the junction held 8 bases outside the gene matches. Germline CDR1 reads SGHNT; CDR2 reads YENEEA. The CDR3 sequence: CASSTRLAGKYNEQFF. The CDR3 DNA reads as TGTGCCAGCAGCACACGACTAGCGGGTAAATACAATGAGCAGTTCTTC.

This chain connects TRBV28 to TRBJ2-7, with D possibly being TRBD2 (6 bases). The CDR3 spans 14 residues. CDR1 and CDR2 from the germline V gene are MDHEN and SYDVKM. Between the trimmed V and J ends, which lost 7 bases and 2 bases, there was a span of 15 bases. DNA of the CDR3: TGTGCCAGCACCCCGGTGGTAGCGGCCTACGAGCAGTACTTC. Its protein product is CASTPVVAAYEQYF.

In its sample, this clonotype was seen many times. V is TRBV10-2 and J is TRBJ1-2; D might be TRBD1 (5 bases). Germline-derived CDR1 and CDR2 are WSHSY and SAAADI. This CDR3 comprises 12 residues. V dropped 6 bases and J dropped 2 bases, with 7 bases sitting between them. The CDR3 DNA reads TGCGCCAGCAGACAGGACAACTATGGCTACACCTTC. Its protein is CASRQDNYGYTF.

The CDR3 is CATSRVPGPGGNQPQHF. As DNA, the CDR3 is TGTGCCACCAGCAGAGTCCCGGGGCCAGGGGGCAATCAGCCCCAGCATTTT. This chain joins TRBV15 and TRBJ1-5; possible D gene TRBD1, 6 bases. The CDR3 is made up of 17 amino acids. CDR1 and CDR2 from the germline V gene are LNHNV and YYDKDF (reference sequence). Between the trimmed V and J ends, which lost 1 base and 2 bases, there was a span of 15 bases. The full variable domain, rest sourced from reference TRBV15 and TRBJ1-5, is DAMVIQNPRYQVTQFGKPVTLSCSQTLNHNVMYWYQQKSSQAPKLLFHYYDKDFNNEADTPDNFQSRRPNTSFCFLDIRSPGLGDTAMYLCATSRVPGPGGNQPQHFGDGTRLSIL.

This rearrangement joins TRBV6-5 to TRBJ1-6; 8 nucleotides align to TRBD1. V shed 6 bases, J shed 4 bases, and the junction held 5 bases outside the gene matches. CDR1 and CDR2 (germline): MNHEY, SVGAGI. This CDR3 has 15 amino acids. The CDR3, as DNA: TGTGCCAGCAGCACAACAGGGGGATATAATTCACCCCTCCACTTT. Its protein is CASSTTGGYNSPLHF.

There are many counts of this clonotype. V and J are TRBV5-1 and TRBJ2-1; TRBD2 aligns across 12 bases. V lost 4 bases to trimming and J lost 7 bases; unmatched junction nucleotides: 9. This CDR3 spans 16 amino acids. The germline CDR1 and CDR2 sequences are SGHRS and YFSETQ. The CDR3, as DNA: TGCGCCAGCAGCACCAGACTAGCGGGAGCGGATAATGAGCAGTTCTTC. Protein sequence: CASSTRLAGADNEQFF.

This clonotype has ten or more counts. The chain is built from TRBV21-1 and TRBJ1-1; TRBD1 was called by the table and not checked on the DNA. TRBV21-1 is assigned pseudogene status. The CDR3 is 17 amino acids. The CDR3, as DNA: TGTGCCAGCAGCCTCACCCGGGACAGGGGAGGTGGCACTGAAGCTTTCTTT. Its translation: CASSLTRDRGGGTEAFF.

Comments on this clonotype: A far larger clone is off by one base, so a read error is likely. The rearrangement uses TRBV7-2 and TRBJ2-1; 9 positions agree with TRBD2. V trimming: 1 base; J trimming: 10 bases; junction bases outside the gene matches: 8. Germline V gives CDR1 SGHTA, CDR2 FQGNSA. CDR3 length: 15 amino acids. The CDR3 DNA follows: TGTGCCAGCAGCTTAGGTAGCGGGAGAATCTACGAGCAGTTCTTC. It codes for CASSLGSGRIYEQFF.

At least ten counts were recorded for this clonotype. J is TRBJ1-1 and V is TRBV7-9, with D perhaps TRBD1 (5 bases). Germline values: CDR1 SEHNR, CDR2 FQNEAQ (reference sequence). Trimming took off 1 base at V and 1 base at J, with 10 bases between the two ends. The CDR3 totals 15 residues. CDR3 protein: CASSLVGGGNTEAFF. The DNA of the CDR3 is TGTGCCAGCAGCTTAGTGGGGGGTGGGAACACTGAAGCTTTCTTT. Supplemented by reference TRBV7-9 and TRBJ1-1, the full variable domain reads DTGVSQNPRHKITKRGQNVTFRCDPISEHNRLYWYRQTLGQGPEFLTYFQNEAQLEKSRLLSDRFSAERPKGSFSTLEIQRTEQGDSAMYLCASSLVGGGNTEAFFGQGTRLTVV.

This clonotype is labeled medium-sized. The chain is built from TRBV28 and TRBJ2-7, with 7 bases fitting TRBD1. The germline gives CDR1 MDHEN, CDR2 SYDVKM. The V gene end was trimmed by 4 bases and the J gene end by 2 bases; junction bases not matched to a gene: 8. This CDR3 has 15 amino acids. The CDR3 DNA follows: TGTGCCAGCAGTTCATACCGGGACAGAACCTACGAGCAGTACTTC. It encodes CASSSYRDRTYEQYF. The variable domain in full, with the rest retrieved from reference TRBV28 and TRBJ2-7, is DVKVTQSSRYLVKRTGEKVFLECVQDMDHENMFWYRQDPGLGLRLIYFSYDVKMKEKGDIPEGYSVSREKKERFSLILESASTNQTSMYLCASSSYRDRTYEQYFGPGTRLTVT.

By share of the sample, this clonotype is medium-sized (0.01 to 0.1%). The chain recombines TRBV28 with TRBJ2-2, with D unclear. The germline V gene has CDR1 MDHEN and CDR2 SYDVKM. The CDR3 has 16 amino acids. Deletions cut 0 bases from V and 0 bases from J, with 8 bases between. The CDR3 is CASSLWAASNTGELFF. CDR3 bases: TGTGCCAGCAGTTTATGGGCCGCCTCGAACACCGGGGAGCTGTTTTTT. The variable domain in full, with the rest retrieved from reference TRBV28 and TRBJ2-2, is DVKVTQSSRYLVKRTGEKVFLECVQDMDHENMFWYRQDPGLGLRLIYFSYDVKMKEKGDIPEGYSVSREKKERFSLILESASTNQTSMYLCASSLWAASNTGELFFGEGSRLTVL.

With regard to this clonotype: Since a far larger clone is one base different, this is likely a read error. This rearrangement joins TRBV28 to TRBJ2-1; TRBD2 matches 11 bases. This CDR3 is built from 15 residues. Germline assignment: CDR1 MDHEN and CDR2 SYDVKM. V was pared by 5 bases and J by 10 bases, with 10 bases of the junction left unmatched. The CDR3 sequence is CASSDTSGGPYEQFF. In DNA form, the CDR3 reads TGTGCCAGCAGTGACACTAGCGGGGGTCCCTACGAGCAGTTCTTC. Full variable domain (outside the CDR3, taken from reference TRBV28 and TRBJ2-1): DVKVTQSSRYLVKRTGEKVFLECVQDMDHENMFWYRQDPGLGLRLIYFSYDVKMKEKGDIPEGYSVSREKKERFSLILESASTNQTSMYLCASSDTSGGPYEQFFGPGTRLTVL.

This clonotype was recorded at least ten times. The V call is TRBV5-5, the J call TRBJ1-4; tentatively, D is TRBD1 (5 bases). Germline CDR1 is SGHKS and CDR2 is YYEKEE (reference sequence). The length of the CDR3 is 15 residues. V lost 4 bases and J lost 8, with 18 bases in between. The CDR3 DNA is TGTGCCAGCAGCCCCATGGGGGTGAAGGAGGAAAAACTGTTTTTT. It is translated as CASSPMGVKEEKLFF.

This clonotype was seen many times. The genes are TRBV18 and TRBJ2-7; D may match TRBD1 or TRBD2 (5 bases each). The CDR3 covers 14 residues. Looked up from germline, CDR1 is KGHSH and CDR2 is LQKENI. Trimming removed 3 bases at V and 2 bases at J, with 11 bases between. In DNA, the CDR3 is TGTGCCAGCTCACCGGGGCAGGGACCCTACGAGCAGTACTTC. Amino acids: CASSPGQGPYEQYF.